One sample yielded the 16 T cell receptor beta chains listed below, sequenced in a study of OX40 agonist ivuxolimab in advanced cancers. Data came from immunoSEQ multiplex PCR; TCRdb stores just in-frame clones and leaves some out. Among more than 55,000 clones, more than 80% were seen once, and the ten largest hold roughly 1.2%. The sample consisted of CD4+ or CD8+ T cells sorted from blood, taken in a trial of the OX40 agonist ivuxolimab. The receptors were gathered from an adult with an advanced solid tumor such as melanoma, head and neck, liver or kidney cancer.

This CDR3 reads CASSEYVEKLFF. In DNA, the CDR3 is TGTGCCAGCAGTGAATATGTTGAAAAACTGTTTTTT. This sequence joins TRBV2 and TRBJ1-4, with D hard to call. Trimming removed 2 bases at V and 7 bases at J, with 5 bases between. The CDR3 is 12 residues long. The germline V gene encodes CDR1 SNHLY and CDR2 FYNNEI. The variable domain in full, with the rest retrieved from reference TRBV2 and TRBJ1-4, is EPEVTQTPSHQVTQMGQEVILRCVPISNHLYFYWYRQILGQKVEFLVSFYNNEISEKSEIFDDQFSVERPDGSNFTLKIRSTKLEDSAMYFCASSEYVEKLFFGSGTQLSVL.

This clone was seen only a few times. CDR3 in amino acids: CASSAGRRMYTDTQYF. The CDR3 nucleotides are TGTGCCAGTAGTGCGGGACGGAGAATGTACACAGATACGCAGTATTTT. The rearrangement links TRBV19 to TRBJ2-3, with D perhaps matching TRBD2 (6 bases). The CDR3 length is 16 residues. In germline, CDR1 is LNHDA, CDR2 SQIVND (reference sequence). Trimming shortened V by 5 bases and J by 2 bases, and 17 bases separated the two germline ends. The whole variable domain, filled in from reference TRBV19 and TRBJ2-3, reads DGGITQSPKYLFRKEGQNVTLSCEQNLNHDAMYWYRQDPGQGLRLIYYSQIVNDFQKGDIAEGYSVSREKKESFPLTVTSAQKNPTAFYLCASSAGRRMYTDTQYFGPGTRLTVL.

This sequence joins TRBV2 and TRBJ2-3, with 12 nucleotides matching TRBD2. V shed 5 bases and J 5 bases; nucleotides not matched to a gene: 5. Looked up from germline, CDR1 is SNHLY and CDR2 is FYNNEI. The CDR3 is 15 amino acids. In DNA form, the CDR3 reads TGTGCCAGCAGTCTTCTAGCGGGAGGGGGAGATACGCAGTATTTT. Translated, it gives CASSLLAGGGDTQYF. The variable domain in full, completed from reference TRBV2 and TRBJ2-3, reads EPEVTQTPSHQVTQMGQEVILRCVPISNHLYFYWYRQILGQKVEFLVSFYNNEISEKSEIFDDQFSVERPDGSNFTLKIRSTKLEDSAMYFCASSLLAGGGDTQYFGPGTRLTVL.

The chain has TRBV4-2 and TRBJ2-6; TRBD1 matches 8 bases. There are 17 residues in the CDR3. J gave up 0 bases and V 4 bases, and 5 bases lay outside the gene matches. The germline V gene encodes CDR1 LGHNA and CDR2 YNFKEQ. In nucleotides, the CDR3 is TGTGCCAGCAGCCCGCTGACAGGGGCCTCTGGGGCCAACGTCCTGACTTTC. As protein: CASSPLTGASGANVLTF.

This chain joins TRBV4-2 and TRBJ2-7; D not resolved. The ends were cut back, 2 bases at V and 2 bases at J, with 13 bases in the middle. The CDR3 contains 15 residues. CDR1 is LGHNA and CDR2 is YNFKEQ in the germline V gene. As DNA, the CDR3 is TGTGCCAGCAGCCAAAAAACCGCAGGTCCCTACGAGCAGTACTTC. Translation gives CASSQKTAGPYEQYF.

V and J are TRBV7-3 and TRBJ1-1, with D possibly TRBD1 on 6 matching bases. Looked up from germline, CDR1 is SGHTA and CDR2 is FQGTGA. V dropped 3 bases and J dropped 1 base, with 9 bases sitting between them. This CDR3 contains 14 residues. This chain's CDR3 is CASSLGGPNTEAFF. As DNA, the CDR3 is TGTGCCAGCAGCTTGGGGGGGCCGAACACTGAAGCTTTCTTT. The entire variable domain, with the rest obtained from reference TRBV7-3 and TRBJ1-1, is as follows: GAGVSQTPSNKVTEKGKYVELRCDPISGHTALYWYRQSLGQGPEFLIYFQGTGAADDSGLPNDRFFAVRPEGSVSTLKIQRTERGDSAVYLCASSLGGPNTEAFFGQGTRLTVV.

This chain links TRBV2 with TRBJ1-5; 9 bases fit TRBD1. Germline trimming cut 4 bases from V and 0 bases from J; bases unmatched to any gene: 7. This CDR3 is built from 17 residues. From germline, CDR1 is SNHLY and CDR2 FYNNEI. In nucleotides, the CDR3 is TGTGCCAGCAGTGCTACAGGGGGCGCATATAGCAATCAGCCCCAGCATTTT. Its translation: CASSATGGAYSNQPQHF. The whole variable domain, filled in from reference TRBV2 and TRBJ1-5, reads EPEVTQTPSHQVTQMGQEVILRCVPISNHLYFYWYRQILGQKVEFLVSFYNNEISEKSEIFDDQFSVERPDGSNFTLKIRSTKLEDSAMYFCASSATGGAYSNQPQHFGDGTRLSIL.

V and J are TRBV5-6 and TRBJ2-1; 10 nucleotides align to TRBD2. This CDR3 region has 15 residues. Germline trimming cut 3 bases from V and 5 bases from J; bases unmatched to any gene: 5. Per germline, CDR1 SGHDT and CDR2 YYEEEE. The chain's CDR3 is CASSSASGSHNEQFF. For the CDR3, the DNA is TGTGCCAGCAGCTCTGCTAGCGGGAGTCACAATGAGCAGTTCTTC.

The V call is TRBV5-1, the J call TRBJ1-1, with a weak D call TRBD1 (6 bases). The CDR3 runs 14 residues. V was shortened by 5 bases and J by 1 base, with 12 bases between the two germline ends. Germline-derived CDR1 and CDR2 are SGHRS and YFSETQ. The CDR3 loop reads CASSWGHENTEAFF. The CDR3 bases are TGCGCCAGCAGTTGGGGACACGAGAACACTGAAGCTTTCTTT.

V usage is TRBV2 and J usage is TRBJ2-6; 7 bases are shared with TRBD1. Germline loops: CDR1 SNHLY, CDR2 FYNNEI. V was clipped by 5 bases and J by 0 bases; unmatched bases: 1. The CDR3 spans 15 residues. The CDR3 reads CASSRDSSGANVLTF. Written as DNA, the CDR3 is TGTGCCAGCAGTAGGGACAGCTCTGGGGCCAACGTCCTGACTTTC.

J is TRBJ2-7 and V is TRBV7-8; D could derive from TRBD1 or TRBD2 (5 bases each). Trimming removed 11 bases at V and 5 bases at J, with 25 bases between. This CDR3 spans 15 amino acids. The germline V gene encodes CDR1 SGHVS and CDR2 FQNEAQ. The CDR3 DNA follows: TGTGCCTCCAACCGGGCTGGGACGGCCTCTGACGAGCAGTACTTC. Translation gives CASNRAGTASDEQYF.

The genes are TRBV29-1 and TRBJ2-5; tentative D call: TRBD1 (5 bases). This CDR3 contains 13 residues. Trimming shortened V by 2 bases and J by 3 bases, and 10 bases separated the two germline ends. Germline loops: CDR1 SQVTM, CDR2 ANQGSEA. CDR3 nucleotide sequence: TGCAGCGTTGAAATGACAGCGAAAGAGACCCAGTACTTC. This gives the protein CSVEMTAKETQYF.

This rearrangement joins TRBV19 to TRBJ2-3; D perhaps matches TRBD1 (5 bases). CDR1 is LNHDA, CDR2 SQIVND, per germline (reference sequence). The CDR3 length is 15 residues. The ends were cut back, 4 bases at V and 3 bases at J, with 14 bases in the middle. The CDR3 region has the DNA TGTGCCAGTAGTAGAAGGCTTGACAGTACAGATACGCAGTATTTT. Translation: CASSRRLDSTDTQYF.

This rearrangement joins TRBV29-1 to TRBJ2-3; 8 bases are shared with TRBD1. V was pared by 1 base and J by 2 bases, with 8 bases of the junction left unmatched. The CDR3 spans 16 residues. The V gene's germline CDR1 is SQVTM and CDR2 ANQGSEA. In DNA form, the CDR3 reads TGCAGCGTTGAAGGACAGGGGACTCCCTCCACAGATACGCAGTATTTT. Protein: CSVEGQGTPSTDTQYF.

The chain carries TRBV5-4 and TRBJ2-1, with 8 bases identical to TRBD1. The CDR3 length is 16 residues. With 3 bases clipped from V and 3 bases from J, the junction kept 8 bases outside the gene matches. The V gene's germline CDR1 is SGHNT and CDR2 YYREEE (reference sequence). CDR3 sequence reads: CASSSGQGLGYNEQFF. Written as DNA, the CDR3 is TGTGCCAGCAGCTCAGGACAGGGCCTAGGCTACAATGAGCAGTTCTTC.

The V call is TRBV5-5, the J call TRBJ2-7; D might be TRBD1 (6 bases). The CDR3 is 13 amino acids. Germline V gives CDR1 SGHKS, CDR2 YYEKEE (reference sequence). V was shortened by 3 bases and J by 5 bases, with 12 bases between the two germline ends. The CDR3 region has the DNA TGTGCCAGCAGCTATGGACAGAGAAACGAGCAGTACTTC. It yields the protein CASSYGQRNEQYF.